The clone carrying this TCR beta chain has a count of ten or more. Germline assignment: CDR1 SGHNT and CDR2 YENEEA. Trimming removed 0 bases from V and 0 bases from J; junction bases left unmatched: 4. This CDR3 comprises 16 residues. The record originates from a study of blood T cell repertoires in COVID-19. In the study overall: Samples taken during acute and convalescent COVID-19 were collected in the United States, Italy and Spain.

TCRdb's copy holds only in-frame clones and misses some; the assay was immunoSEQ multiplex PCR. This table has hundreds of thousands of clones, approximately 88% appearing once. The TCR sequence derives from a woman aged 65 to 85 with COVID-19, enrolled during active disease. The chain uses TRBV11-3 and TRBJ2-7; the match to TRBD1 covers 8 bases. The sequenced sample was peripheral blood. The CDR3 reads CASSLEVGQGSYEQYF. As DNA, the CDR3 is TGTGCCAGCAGCTTAGAGGTAGGACAGGGCTCCTACGAGCAGTACTTC.